The subject of this entry is one T cell receptor (beta chain). TCR beta CDR3 regions were amplified from RNA. First-round RT-PCR with HTBI primers amplified the TCR CDR3 region. Each CDR3 protein is one row after TCRdb ran MiXCR on the multiplex PCR reads. The profile shows about 520,000 distinct CDR3 sequences, about 24% of them singletons. This sample was included in a study of T cells in Graves' hyperthyroidism and ophthalmopathy. Sequencing was done on a sample of blood. The sequence came from a woman aged 25 to 39 with Graves' ophthalmopathy.

The CDR3 DNA sequence: TGTGCCAGCAGTTTTGGGGGCACCGACACTGAAGCTTTCTTT. It specifies CASSFGGTDTEAFF. The chain employs TRBV28 and TRBJ1-1; D possibly corresponds to TRBD1 (6 bases). V lost 3 bases, J lost 3 bases, and 11 bases lay in between. CDR3 length: 14 amino acids. Germline lookup yields CDR1 MDHEN and CDR2 SYDVKM.